This T cell receptor beta chain is from a study of tumor and adjacent non-tumor tissue in lung cancer. About the study: Stage I to III disease affected roughly ten men and roughly 5 women aged about 31 to 80. Approximately 4.2 million productive TCRbeta reads were obtained per sample on average.

Turning to this clonotype: The antigen remains unidentified. This may come from a read error, since a much larger clone is one base off.

This sample's RNA came from whole unsorted tissue. More than 3 cm separated this lung sample from the edge of the tumor. Regarding the study as a whole: Tumor TCR diversity, when higher, was linked to shorter survival. In normal lung, the top 100 clones were significantly more dominant than in tumor.

A modified ARM-PCR protocol with three rounds of nested PCR amplified TCRbeta. TCRdb processed the multiplex PCR reads anew with MiXCR; each CDR3 protein has one entry. In the table there are 60,000 to 80,000 distinct CDR3 sequences, about two thirds of which are singletons. V was pared by 2 bases and J by 6 bases, with 2 bases of the junction left unmatched. Germline V lookup: CDR1 SEHNR, CDR2 FQNEAQ (reference sequence). This CDR3 has 14 residues. The receptor's source is a woman between 45 and 65 years old with non-small cell lung cancer. The sequencing input was distant non-tumor lung tissue. The genes are TRBV7-9 and TRBJ1-4; 8 bases align to TRBD1. In DNA form, the CDR3 reads TGTGCCAGCAGCTTATTACAGGGGGATGAAAAACTGTTTTTT. Translating gives CASSLLQGDEKLFF.